This T cell receptor beta chain stems from a study of cytomegalovirus exposure and HLA in healthy donors. Findings of the study overall: Both high specificity and high sensitivity reportedly marked the classifier's diagnosis of cytomegalovirus status.

V trimming: 4 bases; J trimming: 2 bases; junction bases outside the gene matches: 0. The CDR3 is 13 amino acids. CDR1 SNHLY and CDR2 FYNNEI come from the germline V gene. Repertoires were generated with immunoSEQ multiplex PCR, while TCRdb's copy carries only in-frame clones and drops some. The sample lists roughly 250,000 clones; 85% to 90% were seen once. Comment on this clone: Its specificity is not known.

Source material: PBMCs. The chain is built from TRBV2 and TRBJ1-2; TRBD1 agrees at 8 bases. This TCR was sampled from a man aged 18-30 years in good health and CMV-seronegative. This chain's CDR3 is CASSGTGNYGYTF. The CDR3 DNA reads TGTGCCAGCAGTGGGACAGGGAACTATGGCTACACCTTC.